Included here is one TCR beta chain sequence, with context. This clone turned up a few times. The antigen this receptor binds is unknown. Base qualities were left out, and no much larger clone turns up one base away. This record belongs to a study of blood T cell repertoires in COVID-19 (dated by TCRdb to the early 2020s). Regarding the study in general: Samples from collaborators originated in the United States, Italy and Spain and spanned both the acute and convalescent phases of COVID-19. The prospective study material was composed of cDNA or gDNA derived from T cells, B-cell-depleted T cells, or PBMCs. Deeply sampled blood TCRbeta repertoires from subjects exposed to, actively infected with, or recovered from COVID-19 were included in the dataset. The repertoires were released in a freely available public database intended as a resource for research on the immune response to SARS-CoV-2. Samples came from the ongoing ImmuneRACE study (first 160 participants) plus 1,254 subjects from 6 global collaborators. A de-identified subject ID, COVID-19 status, age in years and sex were almost always included in the sample metadata. Where HLA class I and class II types were available, the types were taken from metadata supplied by the sample provider, not from assay-based typing. Overall study results and their limits: Clinical and demographic metadata were provided uncurated, with the amount varying by source and participant.

Collaborating institutions collected whole blood in K2EDTA tubes following their own protocols. Collaborator samples were shipped for TCRbeta analysis as frozen whole blood, isolated PBMCs, or DNA extracted from either sample type. TCRbeta CDR3 regions were amplified from genomic DNA using the immunoSEQ Assay, a bias-controlled multiplex PCR. The original methods were these. Nucleated cell counts per sample were estimated from amplification of reference gene primers within the assay. To quantify the absolute abundance of each unique TCRbeta CDR3 rearrangement, sequence reads were collapsed and filtered. For each sample, productive Simpson clonality was calculated as the square root of Simpson's diversity index across productive rearrangements. TCRdb re-hosts the immuneACCESS table, in-frame sequences only. Its copies lack some clones; in the studies checked, an unresolved V gene accounts for under half of them, and the cause for the rest is not known. V and J calls and clone size are given by that table; D and trimming were obtained from the DNA. The sample table lists some 200,000 clones, 85% to 90% of them with a count of one. The ten largest clones represent almost 4.5% of the sample.

CDR1 and CDR2 (GTSNPN, SVGIG) derive from the germline V gene (reference sequence). From its cysteine to its phenylalanine, the CDR3 spans 17 amino acids. Solely the CDR3 DNA is kept, with 51 bases framed from the first base. Trimming accounts for 3 bases at V and 3 bases at J, while the number of junction bases matched to no gene is 7. The source material was peripheral blood. This TCR was recovered from a middle-aged man with acute or convalescent COVID-19. This sequence uses TRBV30 and TRBJ1-6; 11 central bases correspond to TRBD1. The nucleotides read TGTGCCTGGAGCCCCGGGACAGGGGGGTTCTATAATTCACCCCTCCACTTT. It encodes CAWSPGTGGFYNSPLHF. Supplemented by the reference TRBV30 and TRBJ1-6 proteins around the CDR3, the complete variable domain is SQTIHQWPATLVQPVGSPLSLECTVEGTSNPNLYWYRQAAGRGLQLLFYSVGIGQISSEVPQNLSASRPQDRQFILSSKKLLLSDSGFYLCAWSPGTGGFYNSPLHFGNGTRLTVT.